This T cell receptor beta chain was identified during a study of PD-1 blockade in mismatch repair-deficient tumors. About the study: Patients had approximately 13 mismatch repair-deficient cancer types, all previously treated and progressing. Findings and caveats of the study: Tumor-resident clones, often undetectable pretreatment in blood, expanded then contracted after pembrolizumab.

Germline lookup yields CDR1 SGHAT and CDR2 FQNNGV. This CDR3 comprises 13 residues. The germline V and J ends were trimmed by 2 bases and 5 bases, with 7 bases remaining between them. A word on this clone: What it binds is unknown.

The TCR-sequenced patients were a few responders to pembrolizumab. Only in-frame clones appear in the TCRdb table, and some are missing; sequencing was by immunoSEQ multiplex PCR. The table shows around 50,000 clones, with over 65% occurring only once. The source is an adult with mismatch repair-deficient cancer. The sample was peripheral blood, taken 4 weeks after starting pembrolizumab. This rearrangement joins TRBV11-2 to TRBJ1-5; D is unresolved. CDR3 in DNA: TGTGCCAGCAGCTTAAATTGGGATCAGCCCCAGCATTTT. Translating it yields CASSLNWDQPQHF.